This T cell receptor beta chain originates from a study of cytomegalovirus exposure and HLA in healthy donors. Looking at the study overall: A prior analysis found 95 million to 140 million unique TCR beta sequences from around 200 million T cells. Study results and limitations: In vitro, three CMV-associated chains proved specific for CMV antigens. Compared with the approximately 680-donor mean, an Asian-associated ancestry cluster reportedly had fewer N-insertions, according to a later analysis. According to an earlier analysis, most TCR beta V segments yielded productive rearrangements about 90% or about 30% of the time.

The PCR ran on 60 Vbeta and 13 Jbeta primers. Produced via immunoSEQ multiplex PCR; TCRdb's table is partial and in-frame only. Of about 130,000 clones in the sample, just over 75% were seen once. Germline CDR1 is MDHEN and CDR2 is SYDVKM. The length of the CDR3 is 16 residues. V trimming: 6 bases; J trimming: 3 bases; junction bases outside the gene matches: 10. In the case of this clone: Antigen unknown.

The chain carries TRBV28 and TRBJ2-3; 9 bases are shared with TRBD1. The receptor comes from a woman between 50 and 59 years old in good health and CMV-seronegative. Sequences were obtained from PBMCs. The CDR3 bases are TGTGCCAGCAGCCAAAGCTGGGACAGGGTAACAGATACGCAGTATTTT. Its translation is CASSQSWDRVTDTQYF.